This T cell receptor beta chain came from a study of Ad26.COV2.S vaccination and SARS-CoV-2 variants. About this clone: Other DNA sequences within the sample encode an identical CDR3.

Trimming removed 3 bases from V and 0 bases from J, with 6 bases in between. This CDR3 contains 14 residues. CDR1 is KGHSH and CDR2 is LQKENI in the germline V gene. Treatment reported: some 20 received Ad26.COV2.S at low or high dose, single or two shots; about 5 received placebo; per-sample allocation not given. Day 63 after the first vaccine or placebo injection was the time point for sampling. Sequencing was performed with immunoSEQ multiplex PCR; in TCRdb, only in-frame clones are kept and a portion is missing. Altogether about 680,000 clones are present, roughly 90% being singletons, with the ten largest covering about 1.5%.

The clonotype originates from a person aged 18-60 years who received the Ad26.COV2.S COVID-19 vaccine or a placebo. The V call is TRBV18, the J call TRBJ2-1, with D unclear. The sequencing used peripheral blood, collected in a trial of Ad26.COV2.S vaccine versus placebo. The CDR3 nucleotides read TGTGCCAGCTCACCGGGAAGCTCCTACAATGAGCAGTTCTTC. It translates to CASSPGSSYNEQFF. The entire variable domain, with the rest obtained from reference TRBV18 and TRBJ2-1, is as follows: NAGVMQNPRHLVRRRGQEARLRCSPMKGHSHVYWYRQLPEEGLKFMVYLQKENIIDESGMPKERFSAEFPKEGPSILRIQQVVRGDSAAYFCASSPGSSYNEQFFGPGTRLTVL.